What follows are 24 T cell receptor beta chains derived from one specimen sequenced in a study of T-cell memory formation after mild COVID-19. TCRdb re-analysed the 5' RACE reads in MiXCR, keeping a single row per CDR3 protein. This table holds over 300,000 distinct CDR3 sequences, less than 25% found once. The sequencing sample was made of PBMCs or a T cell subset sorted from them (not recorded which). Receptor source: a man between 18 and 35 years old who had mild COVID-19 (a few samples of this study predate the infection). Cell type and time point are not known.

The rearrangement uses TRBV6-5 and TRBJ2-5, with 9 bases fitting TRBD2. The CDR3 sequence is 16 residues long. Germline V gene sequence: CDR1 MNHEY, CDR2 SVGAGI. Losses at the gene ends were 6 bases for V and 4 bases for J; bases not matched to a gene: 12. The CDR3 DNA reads TGTGCCAGCAGACCCCGGCTGGCGGGGGGGCTAGAGACCCAGTACTTC. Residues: CASRPRLAGGLETQYF.

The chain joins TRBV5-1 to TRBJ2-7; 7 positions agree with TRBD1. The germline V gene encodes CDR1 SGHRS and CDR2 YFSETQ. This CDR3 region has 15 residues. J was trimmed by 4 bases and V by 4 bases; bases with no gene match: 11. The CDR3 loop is CASSPTPGQNYEQYF. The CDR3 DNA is TGCGCCAGCAGCCCGACCCCGGGACAGAATTACGAGCAGTACTTC.

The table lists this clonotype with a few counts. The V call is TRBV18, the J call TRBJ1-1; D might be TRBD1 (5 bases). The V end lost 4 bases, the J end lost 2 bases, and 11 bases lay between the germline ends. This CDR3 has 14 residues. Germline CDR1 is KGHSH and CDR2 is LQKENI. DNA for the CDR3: TGTGCCAGCTCACTGGACACAGATAACACTGAAGCTTTCTTT. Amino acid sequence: CASSLDTDNTEAFF. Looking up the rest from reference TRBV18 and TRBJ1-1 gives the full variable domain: NAGVMQNPRHLVRRRGQEARLRCSPMKGHSHVYWYRQLPEEGLKFMVYLQKENIIDESGMPKERFSAEFPKEGPSILRIQQVVRGDSAAYFCASSLDTDNTEAFFGQGTRLTVV.

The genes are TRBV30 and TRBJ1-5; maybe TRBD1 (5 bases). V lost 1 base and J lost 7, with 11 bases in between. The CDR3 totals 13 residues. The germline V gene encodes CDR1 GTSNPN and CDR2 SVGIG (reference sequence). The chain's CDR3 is CAWSEGVGQPQHF. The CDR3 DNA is TGTGCCTGGAGTGAAGGGGTTGGGCAGCCCCAGCATTTT.

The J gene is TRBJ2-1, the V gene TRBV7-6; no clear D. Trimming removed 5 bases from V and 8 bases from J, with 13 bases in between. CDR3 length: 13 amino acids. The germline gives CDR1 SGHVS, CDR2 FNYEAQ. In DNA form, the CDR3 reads TGTGCCAGCAGCCTAGAACTCTTCTATGAGCAGTTCTTC. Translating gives CASSLELFYEQFF. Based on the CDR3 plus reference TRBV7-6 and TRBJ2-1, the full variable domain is GAGVSQSPRYKVTKRGQDVALRCDPISGHVSLYWYRQALGQGPEFLTYFNYEAQQDKSGLPNDRFSAERPEGSISTLTIQRTEQRDSAMYRCASSLELFYEQFFGPGTRLTVL.

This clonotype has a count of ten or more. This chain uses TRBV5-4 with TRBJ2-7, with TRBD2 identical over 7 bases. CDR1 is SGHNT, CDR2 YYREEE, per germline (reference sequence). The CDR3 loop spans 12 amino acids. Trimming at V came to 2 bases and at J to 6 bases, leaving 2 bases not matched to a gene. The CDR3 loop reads CASSFSSGEQYV. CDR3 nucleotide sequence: TGTGCCAGCAGCTTCTCTAGCGGCGAGCAGTACGTC.

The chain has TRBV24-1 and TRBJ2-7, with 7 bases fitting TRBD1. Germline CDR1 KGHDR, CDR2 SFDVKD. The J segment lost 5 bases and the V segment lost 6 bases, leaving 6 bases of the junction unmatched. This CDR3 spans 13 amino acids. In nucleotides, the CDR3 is TGTGCCACCAGTAGTCGAGGGGGCGACGAGCAGTACTTC. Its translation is CATSSRGGDEQYF.

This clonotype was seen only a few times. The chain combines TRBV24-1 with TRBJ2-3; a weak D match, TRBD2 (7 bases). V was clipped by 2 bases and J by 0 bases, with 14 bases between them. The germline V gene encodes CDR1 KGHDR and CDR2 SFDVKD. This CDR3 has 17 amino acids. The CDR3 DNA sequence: TGTGCCACCAGTGATTGGGGGGGGGCATCCAGCACAGATACGCAGTATTTT. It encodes CATSDWGGASSTDTQYF.

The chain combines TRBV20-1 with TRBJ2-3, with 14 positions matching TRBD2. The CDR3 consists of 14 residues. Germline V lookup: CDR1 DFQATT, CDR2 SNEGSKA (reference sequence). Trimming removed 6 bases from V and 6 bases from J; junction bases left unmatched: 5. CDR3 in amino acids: CSAWGLAGVDTQYF. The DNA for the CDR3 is TGCAGTGCCTGGGGACTAGCGGGGGTGGATACGCAGTATTTT.

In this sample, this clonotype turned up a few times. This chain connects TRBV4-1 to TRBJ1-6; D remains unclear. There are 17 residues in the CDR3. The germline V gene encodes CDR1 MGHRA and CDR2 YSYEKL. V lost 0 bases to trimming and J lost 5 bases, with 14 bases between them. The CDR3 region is CASSQEVAGLNNSPLHF. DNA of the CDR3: TGCGCCAGCAGCCAAGAAGTGGCAGGCCTGAATAATTCACCCCTCCACTTT.

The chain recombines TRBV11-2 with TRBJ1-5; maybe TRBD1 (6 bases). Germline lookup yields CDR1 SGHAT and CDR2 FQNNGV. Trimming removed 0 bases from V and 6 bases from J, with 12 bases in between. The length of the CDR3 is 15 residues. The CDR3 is CASSLDQGTGQPQHF. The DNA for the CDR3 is TGTGCCAGCAGCTTAGACCAGGGGACGGGTCAGCCCCAGCATTTT.

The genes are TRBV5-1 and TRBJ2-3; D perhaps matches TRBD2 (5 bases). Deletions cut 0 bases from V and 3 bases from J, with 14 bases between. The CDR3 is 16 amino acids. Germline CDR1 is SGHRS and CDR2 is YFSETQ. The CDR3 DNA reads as TGCGCCAGCAGCTTGGGCCTGGGGAGATCAACAGATACGCAGTATTTT. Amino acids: CASSLGLGRSTDTQYF.

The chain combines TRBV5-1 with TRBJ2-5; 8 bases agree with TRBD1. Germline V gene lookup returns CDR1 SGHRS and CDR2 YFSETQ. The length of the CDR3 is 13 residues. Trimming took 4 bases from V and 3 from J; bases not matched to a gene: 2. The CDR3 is CASSQQGEETQYF. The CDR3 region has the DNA TGCGCCAGCAGCCAACAGGGGGAAGAGACCCAGTACTTC.

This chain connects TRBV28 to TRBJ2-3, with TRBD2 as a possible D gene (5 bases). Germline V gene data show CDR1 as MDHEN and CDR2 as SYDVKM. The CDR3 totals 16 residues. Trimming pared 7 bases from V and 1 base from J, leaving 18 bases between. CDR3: CASTPPGRVGTDTQYF. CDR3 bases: TGTGCCAGCACCCCGCCGGGAAGGGTCGGCACAGATACGCAGTATTTT.

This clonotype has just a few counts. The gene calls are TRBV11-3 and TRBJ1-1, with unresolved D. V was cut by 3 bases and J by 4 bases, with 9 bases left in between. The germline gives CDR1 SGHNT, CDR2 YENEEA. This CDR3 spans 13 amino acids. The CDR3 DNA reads TGTGCCAGCAGCTTCACCAGAGGCACTGAAGCTTTCTTT. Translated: CASSFTRGTEAFF.

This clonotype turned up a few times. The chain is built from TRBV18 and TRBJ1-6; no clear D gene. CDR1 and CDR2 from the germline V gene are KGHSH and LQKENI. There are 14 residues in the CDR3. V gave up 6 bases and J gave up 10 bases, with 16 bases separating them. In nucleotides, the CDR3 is TGTGCCAGCTCGGTAGCTATGGGGAACTCACCCCTCCACTTT. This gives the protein CASSVAMGNSPLHF.

The CDR3 nucleotides are TGTGCCAGCAGTGGGGGGAATAGCAATCAGCCCCAGCATTTT. Its protein product is CASSGGNSNQPQHF. The chain recombines TRBV2 with TRBJ1-5; D might be TRBD1 (5 bases). The germline CDR1 and CDR2 sequences are SNHLY and FYNNEI. CDR3 size: 14 residues. V lost 4 bases, J lost 0 bases, and 7 bases lay in between.

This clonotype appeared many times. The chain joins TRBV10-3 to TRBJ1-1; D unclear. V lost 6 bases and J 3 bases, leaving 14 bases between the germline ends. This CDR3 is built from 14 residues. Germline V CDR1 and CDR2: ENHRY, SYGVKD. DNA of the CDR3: TGTGCCATCAGACGTGACGACCTCTACACTGAAGCTTTCTTT. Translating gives CAIRRDDLYTEAFF.

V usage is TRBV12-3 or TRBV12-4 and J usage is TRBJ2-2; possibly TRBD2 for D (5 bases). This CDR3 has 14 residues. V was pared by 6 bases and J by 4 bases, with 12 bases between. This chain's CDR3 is CASSQRGVTGELFF. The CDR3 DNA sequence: TGTGCCAGCAGCCAACGGGGTGTCACCGGGGAGCTGTTTTTT.

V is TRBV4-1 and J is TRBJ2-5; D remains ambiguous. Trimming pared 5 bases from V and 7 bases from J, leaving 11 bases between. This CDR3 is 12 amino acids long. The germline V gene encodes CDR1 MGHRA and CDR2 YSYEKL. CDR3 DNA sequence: TGCGCCAGCAGCGGGATTGGCGGGACCCAGTACTTC. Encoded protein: CASSGIGGTQYF.

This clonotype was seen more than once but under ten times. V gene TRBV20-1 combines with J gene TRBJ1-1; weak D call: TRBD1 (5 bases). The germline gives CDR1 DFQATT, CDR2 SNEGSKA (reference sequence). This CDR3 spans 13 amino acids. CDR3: CRADRDRYTEAFF. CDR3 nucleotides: TGCAGGGCAGACCGGGACCGCTACACTGAAGCTTTCTTT.

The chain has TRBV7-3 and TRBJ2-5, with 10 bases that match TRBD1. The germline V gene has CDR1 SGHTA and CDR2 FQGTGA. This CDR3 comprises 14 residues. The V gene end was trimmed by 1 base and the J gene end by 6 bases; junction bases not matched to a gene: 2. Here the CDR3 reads CASSLRDRGQTQYF. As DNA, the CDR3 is TGTGCCAGCAGCTTAAGGGACAGGGGTCAGACCCAGTACTTC.

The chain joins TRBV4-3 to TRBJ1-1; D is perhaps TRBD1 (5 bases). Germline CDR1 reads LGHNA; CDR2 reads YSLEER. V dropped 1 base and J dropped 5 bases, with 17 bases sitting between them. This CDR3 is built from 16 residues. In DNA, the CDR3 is TGCGCCAGCAGCCAAGGCTGGGGCAGGGTTGGTACTGAAGCTTTCTTT. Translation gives CASSQGWGRVGTEAFF.

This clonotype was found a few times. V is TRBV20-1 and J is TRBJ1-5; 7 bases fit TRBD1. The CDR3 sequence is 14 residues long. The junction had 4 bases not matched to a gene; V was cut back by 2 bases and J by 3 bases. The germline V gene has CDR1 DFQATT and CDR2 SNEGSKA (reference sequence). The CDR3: CSARRTGPNQPQHF. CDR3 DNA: TGCAGTGCTAGAAGGACAGGCCCCAATCAGCCCCAGCATTTT.